The 2 T cell receptor beta chains below come from one sample, sequenced in a study of long-term antiretroviral therapy in people with HIV. Runs used v3.0 of the immunoSEQ assay and were done at survey level. The repertoire was sequenced with immunoSEQ multiplex PCR; TCRdb's copy has only in-frame clones and lacks some. The table lists around 23,000 clones, roughly 80% of them singletons. The specimen comprised unsorted PBMCs, sampled 0.5 years before starting antiretroviral therapy. The receptors were sampled from a man aged 40-49 years with HIV.

V usage is TRBV4-3 and J usage is TRBJ1-1, with TRBD1 identical over 9 bases. This CDR3 region has 17 residues. In germline, CDR1 is LGHNA, CDR2 YSLEER. V lost 3 bases to trimming and J lost 6 bases; unmatched junction nucleotides: 14. The CDR3 sequence: CASSQGGTGSLRAEAFF. The CDR3, as DNA: TGCGCCAGCAGCCAGGGGGGGACAGGGAGTCTCCGGGCTGAAGCTTTCTTT.

V gene TRBV2 combines with J gene TRBJ2-1; maybe TRBD2 (6 bases). Germline V CDR1 and CDR2: SNHLY, FYNNEI. V was pared by 1 base and J by 4 bases, with 20 bases between. The length of the CDR3 is 18 residues. CDR3 sequence reads: CASSEELGPRGSYNEQFF. DNA of the CDR3: TGTGCCAGCAGTGAAGAGTTAGGACCTCGGGGGAGTTACAATGAGCAGTTCTTC.